This TCR beta chain appears in the sequencing data of a study of OX40 agonist ivuxolimab in advanced cancers. Overall study results and limits: Partial responders dosed at 0.1-3.0 mg/kg displayed clonal expansion ranking among the lowest. Antigens targeted by the expanded peripheral T cells were not determined. Circulating CD4+ and CD8+ T cells showed clonal expansion by week 6 at 0.1 to 3.0 mg/kg.

Of note for this clone: Antigen specificity is unknown.

Some clones are missing from TCRdb's copy, which holds only in-frame ones; the method was immunoSEQ multiplex PCR. The sample includes tens of thousands of clones, around 94% seen only once; the top ten take more than 15%. Germline values: CDR1 DFQATT, CDR2 SNEGSKA (reference sequence). V lost 1 base to trimming and J lost 5 bases, with 4 bases between them. This CDR3 contains 11 residues. The clonotype originates from an adult with an advanced solid tumor such as melanoma, head and neck, liver or kidney cancer. V and J are TRBV20-1 and TRBJ2-3; D gene uncertain. The source was CD4+ or CD8+ T cells sorted from blood, collected in a trial of the OX40 agonist ivuxolimab. CDR3 sequence reads: CSARGGDTQYF. DNA for the CDR3: TGCAGTGCTAGAGGGGGAGATACGCAGTATTTT.